This is a list of T cell receptor beta chains from one sample in a study of shared clonotypes between healthy human individuals. Assay used: immunoSEQ multiplex PCR; TCRdb lists only in-frame clones, some missing. The sample carries over a million clones, roughly 97% recorded once. The sequencing input was naive CD4+ T cells sorted from blood. The receptors stem from a man under 40 in good health. The CDR3 runs from the conserved cysteine through the conserved F or W. The D gene is left open where the match is weak. Some rows mark clone size as missing; the rest say once, few, many or name a class of expanded clone.

J gene: TRBJ1-2
clone size: -
V gene: TRBV2
D gene: TRBD1
CDR3 DNA: TGTGCCAGCAGTTTCCGACAGGGGGCAGAAGGCTACACCTTC
CDR3 protein: CASSFRQGAEGYTF

J gene: TRBJ1-2
clone size: -
V gene: TRBV7-2
D gene: -
CDR3 DNA: TGTGCCAGCAGCTTCCGGATCAACTATGGCTACACCTTC
CDR3 protein: CASSFRINYGYTF

J gene: TRBJ2-2
clone size: -
V gene: TRBV30
D gene: TRBD1
CDR3 DNA: TGTGCCTGGAGCCGACGACAGGGGGGTACCGGGGAGCTGTTTTTT
CDR3 protein: CAWSRRQGGTGELFF

J gene: TRBJ1-1
clone size: once
V gene: TRBV5-1
D gene: TRBD1
CDR3 DNA: TGCGCCAGCAGCTCGGACAGGGTTGGGGTTGAAGCTTTCTTT
CDR3 protein: CASSSDRVGVEAFF

J gene: TRBJ2-6
clone size: -
V gene: TRBV18
D gene: TRBD1
CDR3 DNA: TGTGCCAGCTCACCACCGCAGGGACAGGGAACAATTAACTCTGGGGCCAACGTCCTGACTTTC
CDR3 protein: CASSPPQGQGTINSGANVLTF

J gene: TRBJ2-3
clone size: -
V gene: TRBV21-1
D gene: -
CDR3 DNA: TGTGCCAGCAGCAAAGATTTGTGGGTGACTAGCGGGGCCATCCCCAACACAGATACGCAGTATTTT
CDR3 protein: CASSKDLWVTSGAIPNTDTQYF

J gene: TRBJ2-1
clone size: -
V gene: TRBV6-1
D gene: TRBD2
CDR3 DNA: TGTGCCAGCACCGGGACTAGCCTTCCTGAGCAGTTCTTC
CDR3 protein: CASTGTSLPEQFF

J gene: TRBJ2-7
clone size: -
V gene: TRBV7-9
D gene: -
CDR3 DNA: TGTGCCAGCAGCCTGATCCAGGGTAACGAGCAGTACTTC
CDR3 protein: CASSLIQGNEQYF

J gene: TRBJ1-4
clone size: -
V gene: TRBV5-1
D gene: -
CDR3 DNA: TGCGCCAGCAGGGGGTCTAATGAAAAACTGTTTTTT
CDR3 protein: CASRGSNEKLFF

J gene: TRBJ2-2
clone size: -
V gene: TRBV28
D gene: -
CDR3 DNA: TGTGCCAGCAATATGATCGGGGAGCTGTTTTTT
CDR3 protein: CASNMIGELFF